The next 24 T cell receptor beta chains were all read from a single sample in a study of T cells in Graves' hyperthyroidism and ophthalmopathy. TCR beta CDR3 regions were amplified from RNA. TCR CDR3 underwent first-round RT-PCR with the HTBI primer set. TCRdb reprocessed the multiplex PCR reads via MiXCR and lists one record per CDR3 protein. The sample consists of a few hundred thousand distinct CDR3 sequences, more than 45% of them appearing once. The sample taken for sequencing was peripheral blood or thyroid tissue (not recorded which). The receptors shown here come from a woman aged 18-35 years with Graves' hyperthyroidism.

In this sample, this clonotype turned up many times. V gene TRBV19 combines with J gene TRBJ1-2, with D unresolved. The V end was cut by 8 bases, the J end by 0 bases, with 10 bases between. The CDR3 spans 13 residues. CDR1 is LNHDA and CDR2 is SQIVND in the germline V gene (reference sequence). CDR3 sequence reads: CASSGRANYGYTF. CDR3 sequence (DNA): TGTGCCAGTTCCGGCAGAGCTAACTATGGCTACACCTTC.

This sequence joins TRBV12-3 or TRBV12-4 and TRBJ2-5; 10 nucleotides match TRBD2. Trimming removed 1 base from V and 5 bases from J; junction bases left unmatched: 1. This CDR3 contains 14 residues. In DNA form, the CDR3 reads TGTGCCAGCAGTTTAGTGACTAGCGGGGAGACCCAGTACTTC. This translates into CASSLVTSGETQYF.

Of note for this clonotype: The limits of the CDR3 on the DNA are not certain, so only TCRdb's listed CDR3 is given. The chain links TRBV7-2 to TRBJ2-2; the D segment call TRBD1 is taken from the table without a DNA check. The germline CDR1 and CDR2 sequences are SGHTA and FQGNSA. The CDR3 has 23 amino acids, counting both end residues. CDR3 sequence reads: CASSLEDRSYEQYFGPGTGELFF.

The chain is built from TRBV2 and TRBJ1-2; the match to TRBD1 covers 8 bases. Per germline, CDR1 SNHLY and CDR2 FYNNEI. The CDR3 contains 14 residues. The junction had 2 bases not matched to a gene; V was cut back by 2 bases and J by 3 bases. This chain's CDR3 is CASSEQGAYYGYTF. The CDR3 bases are TGTGCCAGCAGTGAACAGGGGGCGTACTATGGCTACACCTTC.

This clonotype has a count of ten or more. The CDR3 DNA sequence: TGTGCCAGCAGGTGGACCAGCGTAGGTGCGCACACTGAAGCTTTCTTT. Translating gives CASRWTSVGAHTEAFF. This chain links TRBV27 with TRBJ1-1; no clear D gene. Trimming took off 6 bases at V and 3 bases at J, with 20 bases between the two ends. Germline CDR1 is MNHEY and CDR2 is SMNVEV (reference sequence). The CDR3 has 16 amino acids.

V gene TRBV7-6 combines with J gene TRBJ2-7; TRBD1 is a possible D gene (6 bases). Germline loops: CDR1 SGHVS, CDR2 FNYEAQ. CDR3 size: 12 residues. Trimming took off 11 bases at V and 2 bases at J, with 13 bases between the two ends. The CDR3: CAGQLKTYEQYF. The CDR3 DNA reads as TGTGCCGGACAGCTAAAGACCTACGAGCAGTACTTC.

J is TRBJ2-5 and V is TRBV7-9; weak D call: TRBD2 (5 bases). Between the trimmed V and J ends, which lost 5 bases and 2 bases, there was a span of 15 bases. This CDR3 has 15 amino acids. CDR1 and CDR2 (germline): SEHNR, FQNEAQ (reference sequence). The CDR3 nucleotides are TGTGCCAGCAGCCAAGATTTCAGAGGGCAAGAGACCCAGTACTTC. Its protein product is CASSQDFRGQETQYF.

Ten or more counts support this clonotype. V gene TRBV9 combines with J gene TRBJ2-2, with 12 bases matching TRBD2. The length of the CDR3 is 14 residues. V trimming: 3 bases; J trimming: 6 bases; junction bases outside the gene matches: 0. Germline lookup yields CDR1 SGDLS and CDR2 YYNGEE. This CDR3 is CASSGLAGAGELFF. CDR3 DNA sequence: TGTGCCAGCAGCGGACTAGCGGGAGCCGGGGAGCTGTTTTTT.

The chain employs TRBV20-1 and TRBJ2-4; D may correspond to TRBD1 or TRBD2 (5 bases each). CDR3 length: 14 amino acids. Per the germline V gene, CDR1 is DFQATT and CDR2 is SNEGSKA (reference sequence). V was pared by 6 bases and J by 6 bases, with 18 bases between. CDR3 DNA: TGCAGTGCCATGGGGATTTGGGGGAGAAACATTCAGTACTTC. Residues: CSAMGIWGRNIQYF.

CDR3 residues: CASSRREGQETQYF. CDR3 nucleotide sequence: TGTGCCAGCAGCCGTCGGGAGGGGCAAGAGACCCAGTACTTC. The rearrangement joins TRBV7-8 to TRBJ2-5, with 8 bases aligning to TRBD2. This CDR3 contains 14 residues. Germline lookup yields CDR1 SGHVS and CDR2 FQNEAQ. Losses at the gene ends were 5 bases for V and 2 bases for J; bases not matched to a gene: 4.

This chain connects TRBV24-1 to TRBJ1-2; D remains unclear. CDR3 length: 13 amino acids. The germline V and J ends were trimmed by 3 bases and 8 bases, with 12 bases remaining between them. Germline CDR1 is KGHDR and CDR2 is SFDVKD. The CDR3 here is CATSDQIAGGYTF. As DNA, the CDR3 is TGTGCCACCAGTGATCAAATAGCGGGAGGCTACACCTTC.

This clonotype came up many times. The V call is TRBV20-1, the J call TRBJ2-7, with TRBD1 matching over 7 bases. The CDR3 extends over 11 amino acids. The V gene end was trimmed by 6 bases and the J gene end by 2 bases; junction bases not matched to a gene: 1. Germline loops: CDR1 DFQATT, CDR2 SNEGSKA (reference sequence). CDR3 sequence reads: CSAQGAYEQYF. In nucleotides, the CDR3 is TGCAGTGCCCAGGGGGCCTACGAGCAGTACTTC.

There are many counts of this clonotype. This sequence joins TRBV12-3 or TRBV12-4 and TRBJ2-7; TRBD1 matches at 9 bases. J gave up 2 bases and V 3 bases, and 5 bases lay outside the gene matches. CDR3 length: 15 amino acids. The CDR3 nucleotides read TGTGCCAGCAGTTTTTCCCGACAGGGGGCCTACGAGCAGTACTTC. It is translated as CASSFSRQGAYEQYF.

The chain recombines TRBV7-9 with TRBJ1-4, with D possibly being TRBD1 (6 bases). V lost 6 bases, J lost 8 bases, and 25 bases lay in between. The CDR3 has 17 residues. CDR1 is SEHNR and CDR2 is FQNEAQ in the germline V gene (reference sequence). CDR3 residues: CASSELGGGTGLEKLFF. The CDR3 DNA is TGTGCCAGCAGTGAACTCGGAGGGGGGACGGGGCTCGAAAAACTGTTTTTT.

The V gene is TRBV20-1, the J gene TRBJ2-7; the match to TRBD2 covers 7 bases. This CDR3 spans 11 amino acids. The germline gives CDR1 DFQATT, CDR2 SNEGSKA (reference sequence). The V segment lost 7 bases and the J segment 3 bases; nucleotides outside the gene matches: 3. The CDR3 DNA reads TGCAGTGAACGGGGGGACTACGAGCAGTACTTC. It translates to CSERGDYEQYF.

In this sample, this clonotype turned up many times. V usage is TRBV20-1 and J usage is TRBJ2-7; D tentatively fits TRBD1 or TRBD2 (5 bases each). Trimming removed 6 bases from V and 4 bases from J, with 16 bases in between. The germline V gene encodes CDR1 DFQATT and CDR2 SNEGSKA (reference sequence). This CDR3 has 13 residues. CDR3 in DNA: TGCAGTGCGAGGGACGGCCAAATATACGAGCAGTACTTC. This encodes CSARDGQIYEQYF.

Ten or more counts support this clonotype. The chain carries TRBV9 and TRBJ1-1, with D possibly TRBD1 on 6 matching bases. The ends were cut back, 2 bases at V and 3 bases at J, with 17 bases in the middle. Germline values: CDR1 SGDLS, CDR2 YYNGEE. The CDR3 is 16 amino acids. The CDR3 bases are TGTGCCAGCAGCGTCCTATCAGGGGCGGGGGACACTGAAGCTTTCTTT. Its translation: CASSVLSGAGDTEAFF.

About this clonotype itself: It is unclear where the CDR3 begins or ends on the DNA, so no DNA is shown, and the CDR3 is as TCRdb lists it. The chain is built from TRBV2 and TRBJ2-2. Per the germline V gene, CDR1 is SNHLY and CDR2 is FYNNEI. Termini included, the CDR3 measures 13 amino acids. The CDR3 region is CASILAGAGELFF.

In regard to this clonotype: The junction shows a germline mismatch at one end, possibly a read error. The chain combines TRBV10-3 with TRBJ1-2; 7 bases are shared with TRBD1. This CDR3 comprises 9 residues. CDR1 is ENHRY, CDR2 SYGVKD, per germline. CDR3 amino acids: CAISDRVVF. The CDR3 coding sequence is TGTGCCATTTCCGACAGGGTGGTCTTC.

This clonotype was seen once. This rearrangement joins TRBV11-2 to TRBJ2-7; D is possibly TRBD1 (7 bases). The CDR3 sequence is 14 residues long. Trimming stripped 5 bases from V and 2 bases from J, with 13 bases between. Germline CDR1 SGHAT, CDR2 FQNNGV. The CDR3 protein is CASSGGTETYEQYF. DNA of the CDR3: TGTGCCAGCAGCGGGGGGACAGAGACCTACGAGCAGTACTTC.

This clonotype was counted at least ten times. J is TRBJ2-7 and V is TRBV2; 9 bases fit TRBD1. The CDR3 is made up of 14 amino acids. Germline V gene sequence: CDR1 SNHLY, CDR2 FYNNEI. With V trimmed by 5 bases and J by 2 bases, 4 bases remained unmatched. CDR3 nucleotide sequence: TGTGCCAGCAGTTCAGGGACAGGGACCTACGAGCAGTACTTC. Its translation is CASSSGTGTYEQYF.

This clonotype was counted ten times or more. The CDR3 nucleotides are TGTGCCACCAGCAGAGGTCCTAGCGGGAACCCAGGGACCCAGTACTTC. Its translation: CATSRGPSGNPGTQYF. The chain links TRBV15 to TRBJ2-5, with 9 bases identical to TRBD2. This CDR3 is 16 amino acids long. Germline V gives CDR1 LNHNV, CDR2 YYDKDF (reference sequence). With V trimmed by 1 base and J by 7 bases, 10 bases remained unmatched.

This clonotype was seen at least ten times. The rearrangement uses TRBV9 and TRBJ2-2; possible D gene TRBD2, 5 bases. Trimming removed 1 base from V and 5 bases from J, with 21 bases in between. Looked up from germline, CDR1 is SGDLS and CDR2 is YYNGEE. The CDR3 covers 18 residues. The CDR3 DNA sequence: TGTGCCAGCAGCGTAACGACGGTAGAGAGGGTTGGTACCGGGGAGCTGTTTTTT. Its protein is CASSVTTVERVGTGELFF.

This clonotype came up many times. The genes are TRBV10-2 and TRBJ2-7; D is undetermined. The germline V and J ends were trimmed by 2 bases and 5 bases, with 7 bases remaining between them. This CDR3 is built from 12 residues. Germline lookup yields CDR1 WSHSY and CDR2 SAAADI. CDR3 sequence: CASSEGKHEQYF. Written as DNA, the CDR3 is TGCGCCAGCAGTGAGGGTAAACACGAGCAGTACTTC.